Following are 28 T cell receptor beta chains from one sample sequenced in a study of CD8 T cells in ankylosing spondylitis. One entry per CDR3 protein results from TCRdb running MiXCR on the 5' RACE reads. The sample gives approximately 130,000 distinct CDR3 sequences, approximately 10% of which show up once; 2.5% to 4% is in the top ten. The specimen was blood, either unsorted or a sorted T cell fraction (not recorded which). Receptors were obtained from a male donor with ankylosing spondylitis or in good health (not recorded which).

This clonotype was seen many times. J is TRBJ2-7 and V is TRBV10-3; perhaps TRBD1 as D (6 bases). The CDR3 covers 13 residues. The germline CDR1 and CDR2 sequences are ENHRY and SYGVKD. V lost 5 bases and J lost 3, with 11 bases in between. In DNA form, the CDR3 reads TGTGCCATCAGTTTACAGGGAAACTACGAGCAGTACTTC. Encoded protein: CAISLQGNYEQYF.

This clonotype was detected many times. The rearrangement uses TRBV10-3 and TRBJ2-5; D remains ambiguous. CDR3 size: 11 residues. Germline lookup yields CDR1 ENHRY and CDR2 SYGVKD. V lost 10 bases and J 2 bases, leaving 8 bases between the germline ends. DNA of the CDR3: TGTGCCACACGACATCAAGAGACCCAGTACTTC. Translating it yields CATRHQETQYF.

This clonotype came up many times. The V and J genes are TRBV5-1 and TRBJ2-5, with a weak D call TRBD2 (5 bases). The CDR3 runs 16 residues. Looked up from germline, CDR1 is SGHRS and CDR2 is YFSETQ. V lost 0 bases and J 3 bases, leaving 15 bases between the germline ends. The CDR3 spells CASSLVLAGVEETQYF. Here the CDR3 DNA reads TGCGCCAGCAGCTTGGTCCTAGCCGGAGTAGAAGAGACCCAGTACTTC.

The CDR3 protein is CSVSRAGGQGEQYF. CDR3 sequence (DNA): TGCAGCGTTTCGCGAGCGGGAGGGCAGGGCGAGCAGTACTTC. The chain joins TRBV29-1 to TRBJ2-7; 10 positions agree with TRBD2. Per the germline V gene, CDR1 is SQVTM and CDR2 is ANQGSEA. The CDR3 runs to 14 residues. V dropped 5 bases and J dropped 6; count of bases not matched to a gene: 10.

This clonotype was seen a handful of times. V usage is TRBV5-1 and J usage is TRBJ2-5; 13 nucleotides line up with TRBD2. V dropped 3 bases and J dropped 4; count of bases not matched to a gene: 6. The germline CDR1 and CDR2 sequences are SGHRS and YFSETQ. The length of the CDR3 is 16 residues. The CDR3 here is CASSSGLAGAGETQYF. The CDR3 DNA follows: TGCGCCAGCAGCTCAGGACTAGCGGGAGCCGGAGAGACCCAGTACTTC.

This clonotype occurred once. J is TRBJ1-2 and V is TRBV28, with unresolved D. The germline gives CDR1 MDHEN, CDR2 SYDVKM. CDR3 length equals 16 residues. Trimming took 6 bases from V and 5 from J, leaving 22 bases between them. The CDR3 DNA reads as TGTGCCAGCAGAGAACGACCGGGTCTAGAGGGATATGGCTACACCTTC. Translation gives CASRERPGLEGYGYTF.

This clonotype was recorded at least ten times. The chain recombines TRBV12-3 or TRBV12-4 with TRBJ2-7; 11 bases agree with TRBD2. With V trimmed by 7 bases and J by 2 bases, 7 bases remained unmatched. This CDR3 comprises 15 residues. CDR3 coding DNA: TGTGCCAGCACCCGGTCTAGCGGGAGGACCTACGAGCAGTACTTC. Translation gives CASTRSSGRTYEQYF.

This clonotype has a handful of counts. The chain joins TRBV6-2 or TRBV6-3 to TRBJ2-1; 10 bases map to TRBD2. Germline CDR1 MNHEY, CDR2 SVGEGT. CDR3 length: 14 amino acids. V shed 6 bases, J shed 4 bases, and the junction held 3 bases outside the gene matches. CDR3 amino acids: CASRASGGYNEQFF. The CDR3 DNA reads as TGTGCCAGCAGGGCTAGCGGGGGTTACAATGAGCAGTTCTTC.

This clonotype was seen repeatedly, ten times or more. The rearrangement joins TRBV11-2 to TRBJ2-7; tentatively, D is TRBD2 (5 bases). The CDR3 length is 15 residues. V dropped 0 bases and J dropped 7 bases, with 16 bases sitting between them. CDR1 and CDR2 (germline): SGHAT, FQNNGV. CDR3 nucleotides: TGTGCCAGCAGCTTAGAACGGAGCGTCTCGGGGGAGCAGTACTTC. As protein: CASSLERSVSGEQYF. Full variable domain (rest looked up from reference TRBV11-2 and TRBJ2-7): EAGVAQSPRYKIIEKRQSVAFWCNPISGHATLYWYQQILGQGPKLLIQFQNNGVVDDSQLPKDRFSAERLKGVDSTLKIQPAKLEDSAVYLCASSLERSVSGEQYFGPGTRLTVT.

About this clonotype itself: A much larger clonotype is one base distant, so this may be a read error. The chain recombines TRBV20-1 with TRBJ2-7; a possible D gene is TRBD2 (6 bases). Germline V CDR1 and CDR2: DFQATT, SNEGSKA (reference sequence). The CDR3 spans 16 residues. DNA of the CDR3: TGCTGTGCTAGGGACTTGCGACTAGTTCTTAACTACGAGCAGTACTTC. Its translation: CCARDLRLVLNYEQYF.

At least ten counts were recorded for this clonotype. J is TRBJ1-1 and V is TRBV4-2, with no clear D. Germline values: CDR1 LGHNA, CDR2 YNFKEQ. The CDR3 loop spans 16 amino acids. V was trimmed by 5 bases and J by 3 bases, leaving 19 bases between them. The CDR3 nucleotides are TGTGCCAGCAGCGGAACATCTATGTTATGGGACACTGAAGCTTTCTTT. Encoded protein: CASSGTSMLWDTEAFF.

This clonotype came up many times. The CDR3 DNA reads TGTGCCAGCAGCGTTGCGGCTAGCGGGAGCCAAGAGACCCAGTACTTC. Its translation is CASSVAASGSQETQYF. This rearrangement joins TRBV9 to TRBJ2-5; 10 nucleotides align to TRBD2. V lost 2 bases to trimming and J lost 1 base; unmatched junction nucleotides: 5. In germline, CDR1 is SGDLS, CDR2 YYNGEE. There are 16 residues in the CDR3.

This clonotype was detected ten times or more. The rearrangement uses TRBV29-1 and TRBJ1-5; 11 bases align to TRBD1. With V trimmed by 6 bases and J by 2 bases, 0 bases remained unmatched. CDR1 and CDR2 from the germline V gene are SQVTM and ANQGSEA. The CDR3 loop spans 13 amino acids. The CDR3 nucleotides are TGCAGCGTGGGACAGGGGGGCAATCAGCCCCAGCATTTT. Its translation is CSVGQGGNQPQHF. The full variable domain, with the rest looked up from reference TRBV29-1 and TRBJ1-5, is SAVISQKPSRDICQRGTSLTIQCQVDSQVTMMFWYRQQPGQSLTLIATANQGSEATYESGFVIDKFPISRPNLTFSTLTVSNMSPEDSSIYLCSVGQGGNQPQHFGDGTRLSIL.

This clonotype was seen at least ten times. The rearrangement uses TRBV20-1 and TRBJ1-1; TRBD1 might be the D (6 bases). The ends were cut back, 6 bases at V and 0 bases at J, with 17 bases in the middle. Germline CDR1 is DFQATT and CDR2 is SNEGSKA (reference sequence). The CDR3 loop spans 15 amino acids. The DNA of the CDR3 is TGCAGTGCCAATGGTGGGGGGCGGGTGAACACTGAAGCTTTCTTT. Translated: CSANGGGRVNTEAFF.

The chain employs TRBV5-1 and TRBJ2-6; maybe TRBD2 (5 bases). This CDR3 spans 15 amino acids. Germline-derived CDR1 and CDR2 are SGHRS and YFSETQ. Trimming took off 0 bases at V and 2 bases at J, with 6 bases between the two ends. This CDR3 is CASSLARAGANVLTF. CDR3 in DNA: TGCGCCAGCAGCTTGGCGAGGGCTGGGGCCAACGTCCTGACTTTC. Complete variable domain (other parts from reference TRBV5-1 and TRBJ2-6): KAGVTQTPRYLIKTRGQQVTLSCSPISGHRSVSWYQQTPGQGLQFLFEYFSETQRNKGNFPGRFSGRQFSNSRSEMNVSTLELGDSALYLCASSLARAGANVLTFGAGSRLTVL.

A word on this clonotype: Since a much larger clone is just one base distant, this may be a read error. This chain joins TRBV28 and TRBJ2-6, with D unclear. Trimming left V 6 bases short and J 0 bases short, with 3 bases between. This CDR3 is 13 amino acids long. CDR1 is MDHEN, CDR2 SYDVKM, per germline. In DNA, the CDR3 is TGTGCCAGCAGCTACTCTGGGGCCAACGTCCTGACTTTC. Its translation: CASSYSGANVLTF.

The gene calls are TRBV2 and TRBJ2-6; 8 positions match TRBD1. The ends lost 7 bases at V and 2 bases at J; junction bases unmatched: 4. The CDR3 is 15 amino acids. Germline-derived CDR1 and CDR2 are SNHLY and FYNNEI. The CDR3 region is CASTDRGAGANVLTF. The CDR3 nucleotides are TGTGCCAGCACCGACAGGGGCGCTGGGGCCAACGTCCTGACTTTC.

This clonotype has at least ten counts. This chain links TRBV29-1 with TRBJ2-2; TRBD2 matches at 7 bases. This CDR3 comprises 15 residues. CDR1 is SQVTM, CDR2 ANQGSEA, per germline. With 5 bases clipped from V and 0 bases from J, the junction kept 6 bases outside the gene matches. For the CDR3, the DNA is TGCAGCGTTTTTACCGGGACTACGAACACCGGGGAGCTGTTTTTT. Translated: CSVFTGTTNTGELFF.

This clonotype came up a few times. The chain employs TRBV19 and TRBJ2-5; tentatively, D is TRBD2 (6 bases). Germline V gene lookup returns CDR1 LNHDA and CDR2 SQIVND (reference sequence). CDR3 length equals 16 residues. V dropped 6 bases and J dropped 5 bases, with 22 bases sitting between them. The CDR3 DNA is TGTGCCAGTAGCAGGGAAGGTCGGGGGTCCATTGAGACCCAGTACTTC. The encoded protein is CASSREGRGSIETQYF.

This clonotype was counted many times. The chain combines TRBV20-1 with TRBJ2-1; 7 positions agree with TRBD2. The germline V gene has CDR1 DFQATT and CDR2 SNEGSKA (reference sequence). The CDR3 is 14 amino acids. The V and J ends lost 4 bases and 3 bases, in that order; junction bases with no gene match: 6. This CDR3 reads CSAIGLEVYNEQFF. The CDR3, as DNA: TGCAGTGCTATTGGACTAGAGGTCTACAATGAGCAGTTCTTC.

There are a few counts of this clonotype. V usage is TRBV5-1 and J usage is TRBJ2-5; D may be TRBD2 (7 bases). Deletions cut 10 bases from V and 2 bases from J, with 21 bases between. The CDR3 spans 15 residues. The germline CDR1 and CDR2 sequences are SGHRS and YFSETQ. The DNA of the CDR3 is TGCGCCGCCTCCGCGGGGGCAAGGGGACAAGAGACCCAGTACTTC. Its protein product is CAASAGARGQETQYF.

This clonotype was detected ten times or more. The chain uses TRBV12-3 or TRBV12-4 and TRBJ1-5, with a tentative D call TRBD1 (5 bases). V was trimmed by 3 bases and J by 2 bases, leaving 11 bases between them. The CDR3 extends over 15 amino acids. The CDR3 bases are TGTGCCAGCAGTTTTGGAGGGGAGGGCAATCAGCCCCAGCATTTT. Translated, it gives CASSFGGEGNQPQHF.

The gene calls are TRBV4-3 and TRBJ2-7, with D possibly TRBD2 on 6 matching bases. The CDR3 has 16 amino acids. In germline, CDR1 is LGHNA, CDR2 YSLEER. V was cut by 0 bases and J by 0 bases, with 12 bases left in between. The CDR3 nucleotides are TGCGCCAGCAGCCAAGAGGGACCCGGGAGCTCCTACGAGCAGTACTTC. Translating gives CASSQEGPGSSYEQYF.

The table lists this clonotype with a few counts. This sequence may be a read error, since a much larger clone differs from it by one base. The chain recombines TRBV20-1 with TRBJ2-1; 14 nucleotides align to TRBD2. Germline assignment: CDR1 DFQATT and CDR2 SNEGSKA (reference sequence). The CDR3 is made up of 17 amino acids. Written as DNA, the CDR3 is TGCTGTGCTAGAAATCCGACTAGCGGGAGGGCCGGTAATGAGCAGTTCTTC. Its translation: CCARNPTSGRAGNEQFF.

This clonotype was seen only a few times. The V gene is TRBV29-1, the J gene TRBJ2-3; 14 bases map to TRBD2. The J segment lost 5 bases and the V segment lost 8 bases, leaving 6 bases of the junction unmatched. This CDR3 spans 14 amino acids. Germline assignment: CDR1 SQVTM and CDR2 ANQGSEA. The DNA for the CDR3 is TGCAGCATCGGGACTAGCGGGAGAGGAGATACGCAGTATTTT. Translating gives CSIGTSGRGDTQYF.

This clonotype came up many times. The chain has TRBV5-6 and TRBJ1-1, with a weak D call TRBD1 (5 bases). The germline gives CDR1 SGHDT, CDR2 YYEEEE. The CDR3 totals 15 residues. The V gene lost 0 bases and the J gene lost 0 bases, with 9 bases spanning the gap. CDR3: CASSLAGPLNTEAFF. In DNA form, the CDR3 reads TGTGCCAGCAGCTTGGCGGGGCCCTTGAACACTGAAGCTTTCTTT.

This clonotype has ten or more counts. The CDR3 reads CASSFSAGTGELFF. The CDR3 bases are TGTGCCAGCAGTTTCTCTGCTGGGACCGGGGAGCTGTTTTTT. The chain couples TRBV12-3 or TRBV12-4 to TRBJ2-2, with D uncertain. The CDR3 is 14 residues long. V lost 3 bases and J lost 5, with 10 bases in between.

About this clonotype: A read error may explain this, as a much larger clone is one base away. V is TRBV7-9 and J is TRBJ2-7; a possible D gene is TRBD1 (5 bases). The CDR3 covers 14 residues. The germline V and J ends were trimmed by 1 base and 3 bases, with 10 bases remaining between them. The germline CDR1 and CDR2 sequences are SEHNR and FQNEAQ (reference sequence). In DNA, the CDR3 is TGTGCCAGCAGCTTAGTAGGGGCCCACTACGAGCAGTACTTC. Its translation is CASSLVGAHYEQYF.